The 10 T cell receptor beta chains presented below share a single source sample, sequenced in a study of long-term antiretroviral therapy in people with HIV. At the survey level, the v3.0 immunoSEQ assay was run. Sequencing used immunoSEQ multiplex PCR; TCRdb keeps in-frame clones, though not all of them. The sample lists under 30,000 clones, less than 90% occurring once. Sequenced here: unsorted PBMCs, sampled about 5 years before starting antiretroviral therapy. The source is a man between 45 and 60 years old with HIV.

This chain joins TRBV18 and TRBJ1-2, with D maybe TRBD1 (5 bases). The CDR3 sequence is 14 residues long. V was trimmed by 5 bases and J by 5 bases, leaving 15 bases between them. Germline lookup yields CDR1 KGHSH and CDR2 LQKENI. CDR3 protein: CASSSDSARYGYTF. CDR3 DNA: TGTGCCAGCTCATCCGACAGCGCCCGTTATGGCTACACCTTC.

The chain employs TRBV7-3 and TRBJ2-1; a possible D gene is TRBD2 (6 bases). CDR3 length: 15 amino acids. Germline V gives CDR1 SGHTA, CDR2 FQGTGA. V shed 5 bases and J shed 4 bases, with 15 bases lying between them. CDR3 region: CASSRGESGYNEQFF. DNA for the CDR3: TGTGCCAGCAGCCGCGGGGAATCCGGTTACAATGAGCAGTTCTTC.

This clone was picked up a small number of times. This chain connects TRBV2 to TRBJ2-1; 11 bases match TRBD2. This CDR3 region has 14 residues. Looked up from germline, CDR1 is SNHLY and CDR2 is FYNNEI. After removal of 6 bases from V and 15 bases from J, the junction contained 13 bases not matched to a gene. The CDR3 DNA follows: TGTGCCAGCAGCCCTAGCGGGGGGTACGAGCAGGGGTTCTTC. Its protein product is CASSPSGGYEQGFF.

The rearrangement joins TRBV5-6 to TRBJ2-1; TRBD2 matches 7 bases. Looked up from germline, CDR1 is SGHDT and CDR2 is YYEEEE. The J segment lost 1 base and the V segment lost 5 bases, leaving 9 bases of the junction unmatched. The CDR3 runs 16 residues. CDR3 DNA sequence: TGTGCCAGCAGACAGGAGCGGGATCGGTCCTACAATGAGCAGTTCTTC. The encoded protein is CASRQERDRSYNEQFF.

A note on this clone: At one of its ends the junction is not consistent with the germline gene, which may arise from a read error. The DNA for the CDR3 is TGTGCTAGCAGCTTCTCCTTAGGTACTGAAGCTTTCTTT. As protein: CASSFSLGTEAFF. This chain uses TRBV7-7 with TRBJ1-1; D remains ambiguous. CDR3 length: 13 residues. Germline V gene data show CDR1 as SSHAT and CDR2 as FNYEAQ (reference sequence).

This chain uses TRBV27 with TRBJ2-3; D unclear. CDR3 length: 15 residues. V dropped 2 bases and J dropped 0 bases, with 9 bases sitting between them. CDR1 is MNHEY and CDR2 is SMNVEV in the germline V gene (reference sequence). CDR3 bases: TGTGCCAGCAGTTTACGAGACCCTAGCACAGATACGCAGTATTTT. Translated: CASSLRDPSTDTQYF.

In DNA form, the CDR3 reads TGTGCCAGCAGCCCCACCAGCGGGAGTAATGAGCAGTTCTTC. Residues: CASSPTSGSNEQFF. V gene TRBV11-2 combines with J gene TRBJ2-1; 8 bases align to TRBD2. The germline V gene encodes CDR1 SGHAT and CDR2 FQNNGV. The CDR3 is made up of 14 amino acids. Trimming took 5 bases from V and 7 from J; bases not matched to a gene: 7.

This chain connects TRBV6-1 to TRBJ2-7; 10 positions agree with TRBD1. This CDR3 has 15 residues. V lost 1 base to trimming and J lost 0 bases; unmatched junction nucleotides: 0. Per germline, CDR1 MNHNS and CDR2 SASEGT. As DNA, the CDR3 is TGTGCCAGCAGTGAAGGGACAGGGGGCTCCTACGAGCAGTACTTC. Residues: CASSEGTGGSYEQYF.

This chain connects TRBV6-5 to TRBJ2-7; 7 bases match TRBD1. Germline CDR1 MNHEY, CDR2 SVGAGI. This CDR3 comprises 14 residues. V lost 6 bases to trimming and J lost 3 bases; unmatched junction nucleotides: 8. Here the CDR3 DNA reads TGTGCCAGCAGGGGGGACAGTTATCTCTACGAGCAGTACTTC. Residues: CASRGDSYLYEQYF.

The chain carries TRBV7-2 and TRBJ2-7; 10 positions match TRBD2. This CDR3 spans 16 amino acids. The germline V gene encodes CDR1 SGHTA and CDR2 FQGNSA. Germline trimming cut 2 bases from V and 2 bases from J; bases unmatched to any gene: 6. The CDR3 coding sequence is TGTGCCAGCAGCTTAAGACCGGGACTAGCGACCTACGAGCAGTACTTC. Its translation is CASSLRPGLATYEQYF.